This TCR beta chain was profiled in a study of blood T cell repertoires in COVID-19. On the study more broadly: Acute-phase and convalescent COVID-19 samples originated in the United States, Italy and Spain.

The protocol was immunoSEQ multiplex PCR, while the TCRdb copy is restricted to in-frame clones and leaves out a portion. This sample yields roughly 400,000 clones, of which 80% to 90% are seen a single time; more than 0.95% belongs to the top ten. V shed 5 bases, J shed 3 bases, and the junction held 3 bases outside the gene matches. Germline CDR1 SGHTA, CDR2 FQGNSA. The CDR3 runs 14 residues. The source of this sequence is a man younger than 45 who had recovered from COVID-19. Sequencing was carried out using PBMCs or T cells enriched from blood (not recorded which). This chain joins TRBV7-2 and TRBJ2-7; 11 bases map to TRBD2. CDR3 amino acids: CASSSLAGGYEQYF. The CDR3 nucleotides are TGTGCCAGCAGCAGTCTAGCGGGGGGCTACGAGCAGTACTTC.